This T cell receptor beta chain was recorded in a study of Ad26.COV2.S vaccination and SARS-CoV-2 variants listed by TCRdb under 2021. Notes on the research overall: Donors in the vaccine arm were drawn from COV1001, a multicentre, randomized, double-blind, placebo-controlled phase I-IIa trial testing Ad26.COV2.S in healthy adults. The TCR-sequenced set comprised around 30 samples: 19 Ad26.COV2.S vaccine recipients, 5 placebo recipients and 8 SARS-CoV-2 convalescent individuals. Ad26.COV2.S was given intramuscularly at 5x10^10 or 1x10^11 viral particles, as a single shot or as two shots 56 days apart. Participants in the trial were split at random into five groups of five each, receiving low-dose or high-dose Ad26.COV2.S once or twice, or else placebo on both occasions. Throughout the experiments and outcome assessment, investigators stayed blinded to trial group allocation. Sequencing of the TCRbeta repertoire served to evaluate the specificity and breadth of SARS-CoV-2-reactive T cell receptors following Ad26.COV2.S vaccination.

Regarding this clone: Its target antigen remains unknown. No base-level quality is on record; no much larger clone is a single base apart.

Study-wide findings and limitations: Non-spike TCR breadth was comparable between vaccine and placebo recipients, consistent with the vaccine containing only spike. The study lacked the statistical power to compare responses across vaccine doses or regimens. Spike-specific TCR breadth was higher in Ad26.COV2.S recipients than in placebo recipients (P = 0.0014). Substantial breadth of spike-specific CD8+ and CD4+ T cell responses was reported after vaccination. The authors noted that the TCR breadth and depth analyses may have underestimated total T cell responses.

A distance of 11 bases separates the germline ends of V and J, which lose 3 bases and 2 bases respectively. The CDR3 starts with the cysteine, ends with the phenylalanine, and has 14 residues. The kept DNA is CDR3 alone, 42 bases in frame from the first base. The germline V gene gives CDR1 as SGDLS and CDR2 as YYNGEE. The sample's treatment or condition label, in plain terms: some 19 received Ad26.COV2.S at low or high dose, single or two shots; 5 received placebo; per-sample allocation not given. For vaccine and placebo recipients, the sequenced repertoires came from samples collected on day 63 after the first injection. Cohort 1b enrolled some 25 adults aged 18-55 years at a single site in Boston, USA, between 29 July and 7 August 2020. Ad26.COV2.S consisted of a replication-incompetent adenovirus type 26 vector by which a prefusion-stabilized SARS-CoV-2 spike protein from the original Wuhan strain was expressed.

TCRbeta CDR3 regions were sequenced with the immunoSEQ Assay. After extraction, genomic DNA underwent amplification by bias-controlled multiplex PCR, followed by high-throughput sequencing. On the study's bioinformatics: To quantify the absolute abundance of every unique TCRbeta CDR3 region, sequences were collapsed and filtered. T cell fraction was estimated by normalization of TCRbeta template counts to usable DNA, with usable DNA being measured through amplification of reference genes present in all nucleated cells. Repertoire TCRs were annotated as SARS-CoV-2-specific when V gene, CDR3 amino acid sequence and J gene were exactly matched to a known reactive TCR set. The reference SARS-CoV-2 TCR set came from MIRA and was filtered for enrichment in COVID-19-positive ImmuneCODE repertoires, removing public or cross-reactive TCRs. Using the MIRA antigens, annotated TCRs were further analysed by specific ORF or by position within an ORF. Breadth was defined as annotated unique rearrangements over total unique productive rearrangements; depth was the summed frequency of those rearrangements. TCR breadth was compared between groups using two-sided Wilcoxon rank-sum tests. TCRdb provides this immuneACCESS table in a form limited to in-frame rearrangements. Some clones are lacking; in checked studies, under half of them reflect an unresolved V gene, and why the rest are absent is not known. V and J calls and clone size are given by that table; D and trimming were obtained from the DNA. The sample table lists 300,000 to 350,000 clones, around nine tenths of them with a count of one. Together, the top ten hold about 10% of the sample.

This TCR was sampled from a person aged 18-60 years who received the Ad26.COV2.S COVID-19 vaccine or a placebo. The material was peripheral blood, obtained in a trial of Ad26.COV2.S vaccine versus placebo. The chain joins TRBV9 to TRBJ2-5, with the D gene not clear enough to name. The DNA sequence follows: TGTGCCAGCAGCGCTGGACCGGATCAAGAGACCCAGTACTTC. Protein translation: CASSAGPDQETQYF.